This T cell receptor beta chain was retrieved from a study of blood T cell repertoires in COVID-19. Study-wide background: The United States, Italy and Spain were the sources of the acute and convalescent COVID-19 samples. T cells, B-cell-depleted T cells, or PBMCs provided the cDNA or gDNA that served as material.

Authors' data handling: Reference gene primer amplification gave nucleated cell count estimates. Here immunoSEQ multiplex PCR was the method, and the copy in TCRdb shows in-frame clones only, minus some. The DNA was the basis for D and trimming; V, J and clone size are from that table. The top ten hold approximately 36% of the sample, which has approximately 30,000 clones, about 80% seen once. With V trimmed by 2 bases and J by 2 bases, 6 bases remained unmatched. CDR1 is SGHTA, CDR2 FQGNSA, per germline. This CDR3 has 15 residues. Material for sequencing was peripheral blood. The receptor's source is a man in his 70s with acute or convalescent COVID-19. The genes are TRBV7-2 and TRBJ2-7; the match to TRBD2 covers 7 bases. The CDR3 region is CASSLQASGTYEQYF. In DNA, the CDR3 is TGTGCCAGCAGCTTACAGGCTAGCGGTACCTACGAGCAGTACTTC.